This T cell receptor beta chain stems from a study of graft-versus-host responses after intestinal transplantation. Study-level background: Recipients were given multivisceral, liver-intestinal, or isolated intestinal transplants.

CDR1 is GTSNPN, CDR2 SVGIG, per germline (reference sequence). This CDR3 comprises 13 residues. V was pared by 0 bases and J by 5 bases, with 3 bases of the junction left unmatched. Notes on this clone: Its specificity is unknown.

TCRdb keeps only in-frame clones here, not all; method: immunoSEQ multiplex PCR. The table lists 75,000 to 100,000 clones, more than 85% of them singletons. This chain uses TRBV30 with TRBJ2-5; 7 bases are shared with TRBD2. Source: unstimulated CD4+ T cells sorted from spleen or lymph node cells, taken before intestinal transplant. This clonotype was obtained from a human donor who received an intestinal transplant. The CDR3 nucleotides read TGTGCCTGGAGTGTGAAGGGAGGGGAGACCCAGTACTTC. The encoded protein is CAWSVKGGETQYF.